Each of the 31 T cell receptor beta chains below was sequenced from the same sample in a study of shared clonotypes between healthy human individuals. Using immunoSEQ multiplex PCR, the repertoire was profiled, and TCRdb retains in-frame clones only, with some absent. Among about 1.1 million clones listed, 60% to 80% were seen once. The sample comprised memory CD4+ T cells from PBMCs. Documented subset: CD45RA-negative fraction. The receptors were sampled from a man between 18 and 29 years old in good health. Some clones in this sample may be carry-over from other donors' samples.

The V and J genes are TRBV7-2 and TRBJ2-2, with D perhaps matching TRBD2 (6 bases). Germline loops: CDR1 SGHTA, CDR2 FQGNSA. V lost 4 bases to trimming and J lost 2 bases, with 11 bases between them. This CDR3 is 15 amino acids long. DNA for the CDR3: TGTGCCAGCAGCTCGCGGGGCACAAACACCGGGGAGCTGTTTTTT. Its protein product is CASSSRGTNTGELFF.

The chain is built from TRBV5-1 and TRBJ1-1; D is ambiguous. The germline gives CDR1 SGHRS, CDR2 YFSETQ. The CDR3 loop spans 15 amino acids. Trimming cost V 2 bases and J 8 bases, with 19 bases left between them. CDR3 sequence reads: CASSFEFGRNPEAFF. The CDR3 DNA sequence: TGCGCCAGCAGCTTTGAATTTGGAAGAAACCCAGAAGCTTTCTTT.

This chain uses TRBV25-1 with TRBJ1-1; TRBD1 might be the D (5 bases). The CDR3 length is 14 residues. Germline CDR1 and CDR2: MGHDK and SYGVNS. V was pared by 2 bases and J by 4 bases, with 11 bases between. CDR3 sequence (DNA): TGTGCCAGCAGTGAAACATACAGGAGCACTGAAGCTTTCTTT. Its protein is CASSETYRSTEAFF.

The chain combines TRBV28 with TRBJ2-4, with D perhaps TRBD1 (5 bases). Trimming left V 11 bases short and J 2 bases short, with 19 bases between. CDR3 length: 15 amino acids. The V gene's germline CDR1 is MDHEN and CDR2 SYDVKM. CDR3 nucleotides: TGTGCCTGCTCCAGGGCCTCGGTGACCAAAAACATTCAGTACTTC. It encodes CACSRASVTKNIQYF.

V and J are TRBV19 and TRBJ1-5; D gene uncertain. CDR1 and CDR2 from the germline V gene are LNHDA and SQIVND (reference sequence). Deletions cut 2 bases from V and 2 bases from J, with 16 bases between. This CDR3 has 17 residues. CDR3 coding DNA: TGTGCCAGTAGTATATGGAGTTCAGCGGATGGCAATCAGCCCCAGCATTTT. It codes for CASSIWSSADGNQPQHF.

A note on this clone: The sample contains more than one DNA sequence encoding this CDR3. Here the CDR3 reads CASSLRQPNEKLFF. CDR3 in DNA: TGTGCCAGCAGTTTACGGCAGCCTAATGAAAAACTGTTTTTT. The gene calls are TRBV28 and TRBJ1-4; no reliable D call. The CDR3 spans 14 residues. V lost 2 bases and J 3 bases, leaving 7 bases between the germline ends. The germline V gene has CDR1 MDHEN and CDR2 SYDVKM.

This clone was counted between two and nine times. This chain links TRBV12-5 with TRBJ2-3, with TRBD2 identical over 9 bases. Germline CDR1 LGHNT, CDR2 FRNRAP. The CDR3 runs to 15 residues. V lost 7 bases, J lost 5 bases, and 10 bases stayed unmatched. CDR3 nucleotides: TGTGCTAGTGCCTATAGCGGGAGAAAAGGAGATACGCAGTATTTT. Its translation is CASAYSGRKGDTQYF.

V is TRBV27 and J is TRBJ2-5, with 15 bases fitting TRBD2. The V segment lost 5 bases and the J segment 2 bases; nucleotides outside the gene matches: 9. The CDR3 sequence is 18 residues long. Per germline, CDR1 MNHEY and CDR2 SMNVEV (reference sequence). CDR3 region: CASSLGLAGGPGQETQYF. The CDR3 DNA sequence: TGTGCCAGCAGTCTCGGACTAGCGGGAGGGCCGGGTCAAGAGACCCAGTACTTC.

This chain connects TRBV4-1 to TRBJ2-1; 7 bases map to TRBD2. The CDR3 loop spans 13 amino acids. After removal of 2 bases from V and 12 bases from J, the junction contained 7 bases not matched to a gene. Germline V gives CDR1 MGHRA, CDR2 YSYEKL. CDR3 amino acids: CASSQSLAGGQFF. For the CDR3, the DNA is TGCGCCAGCAGCCAAAGTTTAGCGGGTGGGCAGTTCTTC.

This clone was recorded once. The chain uses TRBV5-5 and TRBJ1-5; the D gene is possibly TRBD1 (5 bases). Trimming cost V 2 bases and J 9 bases, with 18 bases left between them. CDR1 is SGHKS, CDR2 YYEKEE, per germline (reference sequence). The CDR3 has 15 residues. In nucleotides, the CDR3 is TGTGCCAGCAGCTTTACCGGGACGGCGAAAGGGCCCCAGCATTTT. Amino acid sequence: CASSFTGTAKGPQHF. Looking up the rest from reference TRBV5-5 and TRBJ1-5 gives the full variable domain: DAGVTQSPTHLIKTRGQQVTLRCSPISGHKSVSWYQQVLGQGPQFIFQYYEKEERGRGNFPDRFSARQFPNYSSELNVNALLLGDSALYLCASSFTGTAKGPQHFGDGTRLSIL.

This clone was detected only once. The V call is TRBV4-1, the J call TRBJ2-1, with 7 bases fitting TRBD1. Germline V gene data show CDR1 as MGHRA and CDR2 as YSYEKL. This CDR3 comprises 15 residues. The ends lost 4 bases at V and 7 bases at J; junction bases unmatched: 10. The CDR3 region is CASSRRSTQGNEQFF. The CDR3 DNA is TGCGCCAGCAGCCGCCGATCTACACAGGGGAATGAGCAGTTCTTC.

CDR3 amino acids: CASSLGSQENQPQHF. The CDR3 coding sequence is TGTGCCAGCAGCTTGGGTTCCCAGGAGAATCAGCCCCAGCATTTT. This sequence joins TRBV5-5 and TRBJ1-5; D unclear. This CDR3 contains 15 residues. The germline gives CDR1 SGHKS, CDR2 YYEKEE (reference sequence). The germline V and J ends were trimmed by 0 bases and 4 bases, with 11 bases remaining between them.

The chain carries TRBV28 and TRBJ2-3; 11 bases fit TRBD2. Trimming removed 2 bases from V and 0 bases from J; junction bases left unmatched: 4. The CDR3 covers 17 residues. In germline, CDR1 is MDHEN, CDR2 SYDVKM. DNA for the CDR3: TGTGCCAGCAGTTTAAGGGGACTAGCGGCTAGCACAGATACGCAGTATTTT. This sequence encodes CASSLRGLAASTDTQYF.

The chain has TRBV5-5 and TRBJ2-3; TRBD2 matches at 9 bases. CDR1 SGHKS and CDR2 YYEKEE come from the germline V gene (reference sequence). CDR3 length: 16 amino acids. V lost 0 bases to trimming and J lost 5 bases; unmatched junction nucleotides: 7. As DNA, the CDR3 is TGTGCCAGCAGCTTGGCCCAAGCGGGAGGCCAAGATACGCAGTATTTT. It translates to CASSLAQAGGQDTQYF.

The table lists this clone with a few counts. This rearrangement joins TRBV15 to TRBJ2-3; D ambiguous. CDR3 length: 13 amino acids. The germline V gene encodes CDR1 LNHNV and CDR2 YYDKDF (reference sequence). The ends were cut back, 5 bases at V and 4 bases at J, with 10 bases in the middle. The CDR3 region has the DNA TGTGCCACCAGCTCCCTTGGTGCAGATACGCAGTATTTT. Its translation: CATSSLGADTQYF.

The V gene is TRBV4-1, the J gene TRBJ1-2; D may be TRBD1 (5 bases). The CDR3 consists of 18 residues. Germline V CDR1 and CDR2: MGHRA, YSYEKL. Trimming took off 0 bases at V and 8 bases at J, with 25 bases between the two ends. The CDR3 DNA follows: TGCGCCAGCAGCCAAGAGTCTCAGGGCACCATGGGAGGCGACGGCTACACCTTC. Its translation is CASSQESQGTMGGDGYTF.

The chain carries TRBV29-1 and TRBJ2-1, with D perhaps matching TRBD2 (6 bases). V was shortened by 7 bases and J by 2 bases, with 15 bases between the two germline ends. The CDR3 is 14 amino acids. Germline-derived CDR1 and CDR2 are SQVTM and ANQGSEA. CDR3 loop: CSAPSPSAYNEQFF. The DNA for the CDR3 is TGCAGCGCCCCATCCCCTAGCGCCTACAATGAGCAGTTCTTC.

J is TRBJ2-5 and V is TRBV30; 9 nucleotides align to TRBD2. This CDR3 comprises 14 residues. From germline, CDR1 is GTSNPN and CDR2 SVGIG (reference sequence). Trimming removed 3 bases from V and 11 bases from J; junction bases left unmatched: 13. The CDR3 DNA follows: TGTGCCTGGAGGTGGGTAGCGGGAGCGGGGGAGCAGTACTTC. Its translation is CAWRWVAGAGEQYF.

The CDR3 loop is CASSLFGVGTEAFF. CDR3 coding DNA: TGTGCCAGCAGTTTATTTGGGGTGGGCACTGAAGCTTTCTTT. The chain is built from TRBV28 and TRBJ1-1; the D is unclear. Germline V gene data show CDR1 as MDHEN and CDR2 as SYDVKM. V was clipped by 1 base and J by 4 bases, with 10 bases between them. The CDR3 extends over 14 amino acids.

This chain links TRBV5-1 with TRBJ2-7, with D perhaps assigned TRBD1 or TRBD2 (5 bases each). V was cut by 0 bases and J by 4 bases, with 20 bases left in between. The germline V gene encodes CDR1 SGHRS and CDR2 YFSETQ. This CDR3 spans 17 amino acids. The CDR3, as DNA: TGCGCCAGCAGCTTGGAAGGGGTCTCCGACTATTCTTACGAGCAGTACTTC. It translates to CASSLEGVSDYSYEQYF.

The sample holds one count of this clone. V usage is TRBV9 and J usage is TRBJ2-5, with 7 bases matching TRBD1. This CDR3 spans 17 amino acids. Germline V gene sequence: CDR1 SGDLS, CDR2 YYNGEE. The V segment lost 4 bases and the J segment 4 bases; nucleotides outside the gene matches: 16. CDR3 region: CASSRDIGRPGGETQYF. In nucleotides, the CDR3 is TGTGCCAGCAGCCGGGACATCGGAAGGCCAGGGGGAGAGACCCAGTACTTC.

Worth noting for this clone: Other DNA variants within this sample encode the same CDR3. This chain connects TRBV5-1 to TRBJ2-7; D remains ambiguous. V was cut by 4 bases and J by 0 bases, with 14 bases left in between. The germline V gene has CDR1 SGHRS and CDR2 YFSETQ. CDR3 length equals 15 residues. The CDR3 DNA reads TGCGCCAGCAGCCGCACCCCTGACGGCTCCTACGAGCAGTACTTC. This encodes CASSRTPDGSYEQYF. Supplemented by reference TRBV5-1 and TRBJ2-7, the full variable domain reads KAGVTQTPRYLIKTRGQQVTLSCSPISGHRSVSWYQQTPGQGLQFLFEYFSETQRNKGNFPGRFSGRQFSNSRSEMNVSTLELGDSALYLCASSRTPDGSYEQYFGPGTRLTVT.

V usage is TRBV4-1 and J usage is TRBJ2-1; 10 bases are a match to TRBD2. The CDR3 covers 17 residues. With 2 bases clipped from V and 8 bases from J, the junction kept 12 bases outside the gene matches. Looked up from germline, CDR1 is MGHRA and CDR2 is YSYEKL. In DNA form, the CDR3 reads TGCGCCAGCAGCCAAAAAAGTAGCGGGGGGTCCCCCTATGAGCAGTTCTTC. This gives the protein CASSQKSSGGSPYEQFF.

The chain combines TRBV7-2 with TRBJ2-7; no definite D call. This CDR3 region has 13 residues. Germline loops: CDR1 SGHTA, CDR2 FQGNSA. V lost 6 bases and J lost 1, with 10 bases in between. CDR3 DNA sequence: TGTGCCAGCAGGGTCGGTTTTTCCTACGAGCAGTACTTC. It codes for CASRVGFSYEQYF.

The V and J genes are TRBV29-1 and TRBJ2-2; 10 bases are shared with TRBD2. Germline V gives CDR1 SQVTM, CDR2 ANQGSEA. The CDR3 loop spans 18 amino acids. V gave up 6 bases and J gave up 6 bases; unmatched junction bases: 19. CDR3 region: CSVAGTSAQGASAGELFF. The CDR3 DNA sequence: TGCAGCGTAGCCGGGACTAGCGCCCAAGGGGCATCCGCCGGGGAGCTGTTTTTT.

On this clone itself: The sample carries other DNA sequences with the same CDR3. V and J are TRBV5-1 and TRBJ2-2, with 8 bases that match TRBD2. The CDR3 is 15 residues long. Germline CDR1 and CDR2: SGHRS and YFSETQ. The trim removed 4 bases at V and 4 bases at J, leaving 6 bases unmatched. The CDR3 protein is CASSPSGRGTGELFF. For the CDR3, the DNA is TGCGCCAGCAGCCCAAGCGGGAGAGGCACCGGGGAGCTGTTTTTT.

The genes are TRBV5-4 and TRBJ2-3; the match to TRBD2 covers 7 bases. There are 15 residues in the CDR3. Germline V gene sequence: CDR1 SGHNT, CDR2 YYREEE (reference sequence). V was pared by 0 bases and J by 5 bases, with 6 bases of the junction left unmatched. DNA for the CDR3: TGTGCCAGCAGCTTGGGGGCTAGCGGTGAAGATACGCAGTATTTT. Translating gives CASSLGASGEDTQYF. The whole variable domain, filled in from reference TRBV5-4 and TRBJ2-3, reads ETGVTQSPTHLIKTRGQQVTLRCSSQSGHNTVSWYQQALGQGPQFIFQYYREEENGRGNFPPRFSGLQFPNYSSELNVNALELDDSALYLCASSLGASGEDTQYFGPGTRLTVL.

This clone was picked up a small number of times. The CDR3 spells CASSPRTGFGTGELFF. The CDR3, as DNA: TGTGCCAGCAGCCCCCGGACAGGGTTCGGCACCGGGGAGCTGTTTTTT. The chain carries TRBV7-2 and TRBJ2-2; TRBD1 aligns across 8 bases. Trimming cost V 5 bases and J 4 bases; bases outside gene matches: 9. The CDR3 contains 16 residues. Germline CDR1 SGHTA, CDR2 FQGNSA.

This clone was counted only a few times. The chain couples TRBV9 to TRBJ2-2; TRBD2 matches 9 bases. Looked up from germline, CDR1 is SGDLS and CDR2 is YYNGEE. The V gene end was trimmed by 3 bases and the J gene end by 1 base; junction bases not matched to a gene: 4. The CDR3 sequence is 16 residues long. This CDR3 reads CASSARLAVNTGELFF. The DNA for the CDR3 is TGTGCCAGCAGCGCACGACTAGCGGTGAACACCGGGGAGCTGTTTTTT. The complete variable domain, with remaining parts taken from reference TRBV9 and TRBJ2-2, reads DSGVTQTPKHLITATGQRVTLRCSPRSGDLSVYWYQQSLDQGLQFLIQYYNGEERAKGNILERFSAQQFPDLHSELNLSSLELGDSALYFCASSARLAVNTGELFFGEGSRLTVL.

This clone has only a few counts. The chain recombines TRBV30 with TRBJ1-2; 8 nucleotides agree with TRBD1. From germline, CDR1 is GTSNPN and CDR2 SVGIG (reference sequence). V trimming: 5 bases; J trimming: 5 bases; junction bases outside the gene matches: 10. CDR3 size: 14 residues. For the CDR3, the DNA is TGTGCCTGGCAGGGGGCGAAGGGGACTTATGGCTACACCTTC. Translation gives CAWQGAKGTYGYTF. Complete variable domain (other parts from reference TRBV30 and TRBJ1-2): SQTIHQWPATLVQPVGSPLSLECTVEGTSNPNLYWYRQAAGRGLQLLFYSVGIGQISSEVPQNLSASRPQDRQFILSSKKLLLSDSGFYLCAWQGAKGTYGYTFGSGTRLTVV.

This clone was found once. The rearrangement joins TRBV20-1 to TRBJ1-1; D remains ambiguous. Germline CDR1 and CDR2: DFQATT and SNEGSKA (reference sequence). V dropped 1 base and J dropped 5 bases, with 5 bases sitting between them. The CDR3 covers 11 residues. The CDR3 region has the DNA TGCAGTGCTAGAGGAGTGACTGAAGCTTTCTTT. Residues: CSARGVTEAFF.